This T cell receptor beta chain came from a study of blood T cells in healthy people across ages. About the research overall: Per two T cells, about one barcoded beta molecule was captured through template switching. Study-wide points: As naive T cell percentage varied, TCR beta diversity correlated strongly with it. Expanded clonotype shifts may have been confounded, as the donors had an unknown CMV status.

The draw of peripheral blood yielded around 10 milliliters from each donor. For the second PCR, which ran for about 6 to 11 cycles, a sample-barcoded 5' primer and a J-beta primer mix were used. Each CDR3 protein is one row after TCRdb ran MiXCR on the 5' RACE reads. The data show 850,000 to 1,100,000 distinct CDR3 sequences, around two fifths seen once. Concerning this clonotype itself: Its specificity is unknown.

The sequencing sample was made of blood. The receptor was derived from a man aged 18 to 29 in good health.

DNA for the CDR3: TGTGCCAGCAGTCCTCCCGAGGCAGATATTTATAATTCACCCCTCCACTTT. It translates to CASSPPEADIYNSPLHF. This chain uses TRBV28 with TRBJ1-6, with D unresolved. Trimming took 5 bases from V and 4 from J, leaving 18 bases between them. Germline lookup yields CDR1 MDHEN and CDR2 SYDVKM. This CDR3 spans 17 amino acids.